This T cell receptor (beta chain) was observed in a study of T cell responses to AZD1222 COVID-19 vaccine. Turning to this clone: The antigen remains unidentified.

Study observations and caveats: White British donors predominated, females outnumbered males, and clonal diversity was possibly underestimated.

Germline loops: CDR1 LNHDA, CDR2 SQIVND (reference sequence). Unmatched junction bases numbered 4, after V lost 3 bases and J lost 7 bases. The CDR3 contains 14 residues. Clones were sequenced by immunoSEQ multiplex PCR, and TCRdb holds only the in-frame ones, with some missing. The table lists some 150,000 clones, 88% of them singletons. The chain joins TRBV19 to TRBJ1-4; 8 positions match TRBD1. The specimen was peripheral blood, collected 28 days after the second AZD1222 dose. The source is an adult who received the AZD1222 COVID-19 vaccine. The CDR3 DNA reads TGTGCCAGTAGTATGCAGGGGGCAGGTGAAAAACTGTTTTTT. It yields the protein CASSMQGAGEKLFF.